These T cell receptor beta chains were read from a single sample in a study of shared clonotypes between healthy human individuals. The method was immunoSEQ multiplex PCR; TCRdb's version includes in-frame clones alone and lacks a portion of them. The sample includes roughly 100,000 clones, about 72% of them seen just once. Sequenced: memory CD8+ T cells sorted from blood. These receptors came from a woman under 40 in good health. Both conserved end residues are part of each CDR3. Each record gives: V gene, D gene, J gene, clone size, CDR3 protein, CDR3 DNA. A D gene is named only where the DNA matches it firmly. Rows give clone size only sometimes, using once, few, many, or a class for an expanded clone.

>TRBV6-4|NA|TRBJ2-1|many
CASSAGERNEQFF
TGTGCCAGCAGTGCGGGGGAACGGAATGAGCAGTTCTTC
>TRBV19|NA|TRBJ1-3|few
CASTQDQGSSGNTIYF
TGTGCCAGTACCCAAGACCAGGGGAGCTCTGGAAACACCATATATTTT
>TRBV11-2|NA|TRBJ2-2|NA
CASSQTGRRTGELFF
TGTGCCAGCAGCCAGACAGGGAGGAGAACCGGGGAGCTGTTTTTT
>TRBV7-8|NA|TRBJ2-5|few
CASSSWDLSQKTQYF
TGTGCCAGCAGCTCCTGGGACCTCAGTCAAAAGACCCAGTACTTC
>TRBV6-5|NA|TRBJ1-1|NA
CASSEAGAAFF
TGTGCCAGCTCCGAAGCAGGGGCGGCTTTCTTT
>TRBV11-2|NA|TRBJ2-1|NA
CASSLAGRRDNEQFF
TGTGCCAGCAGCCTGGCCGGGAGACGCGACAATGAGCAGTTCTTC
>TRBV13|TRBD1|TRBJ1-5|few
CASSSTGSGNQPQHF
TGTGCCAGCAGCTCGACAGGGTCAGGCAATCAGCCCCAGCATTTT
>TRBV6-4|TRBD2|TRBJ2-3|once
CASSESSGSADTQYF
TGTGCCAGCAGTGAATCTAGCGGGAGTGCAGATACGCAGTATTTT
>TRBV7-9|TRBD1|TRBJ2-5|few
CASSLLNLRDRVWSETQYF
TGTGCCAGCAGCCTCCTGAACCTCCGGGACAGGGTATGGTCAGAGACCCAGTACTTC
>TRBV9|TRBD1|TRBJ2-3|few
CASSVVWDRGTDTQYF
TGTGCCAGCAGCGTAGTTTGGGACAGGGGGACAGATACGCAGTATTTT
>TRBV29-1|NA|TRBJ2-7|NA
CSVALSPTYRAPWAYEQYF
TGCAGCGTTGCCCTTTCTCCAACGTACCGGGCCCCCTGGGCCTACGAGCAGTACTTC
>TRBV9|TRBD2|TRBJ2-3|NA
CASSLFGGGLDTQYF
TGTGCCAGCAGCCTTTTCGGGGGAGGGCTAGATACGCAGTATTTT
>TRBV4-3|TRBD1|TRBJ2-7|NA
CASSHGQGEGYEQYF
TGCGCCAGCAGCCATGGACAGGGGGAGGGTTACGAGCAGTACTTC
>TRBV29-1|TRBD2|TRBJ2-1|once
CSAPQGALAGTYNEQFF
TGCAGCGCCCCTCAGGGCGCGCTAGCGGGTACCTACAATGAGCAGTTCTTC
>TRBV30|NA|TRBJ2-6|NA
CAWDSATSSSGANVLTF
TGTGCCTGGGACTCGGCCACGTCCTCCTCTGGGGCCAACGTCCTGACTTTC
>TRBV27|NA|TRBJ1-1|NA
CASSPNYRDVSAEAFF
TGTGCCAGCAGTCCTAATTACCGGGACGTATCAGCTGAAGCTTTCTTT
>TRBV19|NA|TRBJ2-1|few
CASSIEAGWGEQFF
TGTGCCAGTAGTATAGAGGCGGGGTGGGGTGAGCAGTTCTTC
>TRBV12-5|NA|TRBJ1-5|NA
CASGRGSQPQHF
TGTGCTAGTGGCAGAGGGTCTCAGCCCCAGCATTTT
>TRBV7-6|NA|TRBJ2-5|NA
CASSDPRVVGQETQYF
TGTGCCAGCAGTGACCCCAGGGTGGTGGGACAAGAGACCCAGTACTTC
>TRBV7-3|TRBD2|TRBJ2-1|many
CASTQLAGGGHEQFF
TGTGCCAGCACCCAACTAGCGGGAGGAGGTCATGAGCAGTTCTTC
>TRBV19|NA|TRBJ1-2|NA
CASSPPMDSTGYTF
TGTGCCAGTAGTCCACCAATGGACAGCACGGGCTACACCTTC
>TRBV6-5|NA|TRBJ2-2|NA
CASSWVGGAGELFF
TGTGCCAGCTCCTGGGTCGGAGGGGCCGGGGAGCTGTTTTTT
>TRBV19|TRBD1|TRBJ2-5|once
CASSIGTGRLYETQYF
TGTGCCAGTAGTATAGGGACAGGCCGACTCTACGAGACCCAGTACTTC
>TRBV2|NA|TRBJ2-4|NA
CASSREGAGKNIQYF
TGTGCCAGCAGCCGAGAGGGAGCGGGCAAAAACATTCAGTACTTC
>TRBV11-1|TRBD1|TRBJ2-1|NA
CASSPTGGNEQFF
TGTGCCAGCAGTCCGACAGGGGGAAACGAGCAGTTCTTC
>TRBV28|TRBD2|TRBJ2-1|medium-sized
CASSPRIAGGRNEQFF
TGTGCCAGCAGTCCGAGAATAGCGGGAGGACGCAATGAGCAGTTCTTC
>TRBV25-1|NA|TRBJ2-7|NA
CASSELREIAPGENEQYF
TGTGCCAGCAGTGAATTGCGAGAAATAGCCCCAGGAGAAAACGAGCAGTACTTC
>TRBV28|TRBD2|TRBJ2-5|many
CASSFGSSGGETQYF
TGTGCCAGCAGTTTCGGGTCTAGCGGGGGAGAGACCCAGTACTTC
>TRBV6-5|NA|TRBJ1-1|NA
CASSLIYSWGTEAFF
TGTGCCAGCAGTCTAATATATTCATGGGGGACTGAAGCTTTCTTT
>TRBV7-9|NA|TRBJ1-4|NA
CASSPGSGNEKLFF
TGTGCCAGCAGCCCCGGTAGCGGAAATGAAAAACTGTTTTTT
>TRBV7-8|TRBD2|TRBJ2-2|NA
CASSPGTSGGHDSGELFF
TGTGCCAGCAGCCCGGGGACTAGCGGGGGACACGACTCCGGGGAGCTGTTTTTT
>TRBV6-1|NA|TRBJ1-2|NA
CASSETRDGYGYTF
TGTGCCAGCAGTGAAACCCGGGATGGGTATGGCTACACCTTC
>TRBV4-1|TRBD2|TRBJ2-5|few
CASSTPAGLAGVNQETQYF
TGCGCCAGCAGCACACCCGCGGGACTAGCGGGAGTCAACCAAGAGACCCAGTACTTC
>TRBV27|NA|TRBJ2-1|few
CASSAPLGNEQFF
TGTGCCAGCAGTGCGCCCCTAGGAAATGAGCAGTTCTTC
>TRBV9|NA|TRBJ2-7|many
CASSGNLFDEQYF
TGTGCCAGCAGCGGAAACTTGTTTGACGAGCAGTACTTC
>TRBV25-1|NA|TRBJ2-1|NA
CASSVSAGKPNNEQFF
TGTGCCAGCAGTGTTTCGGCGGGCAAGCCCAACAATGAGCAGTTCTTC
>TRBV2|NA|TRBJ2-1|once
CASSPGEWDEQFF
TGTGCCAGCAGTCCGGGGGAGTGGGATGAGCAGTTCTTC
>TRBV18|NA|TRBJ2-7|NA
CASSPRHPYEQYF
TGTGCCAGCTCACCACGACATCCCTACGAGCAGTACTTC
>TRBV6-5|TRBD2|TRBJ2-5|NA
CASSRGLARETQYF
TGTGCCAGCAGCCGCGGACTAGCTCGGGAGACCCAGTACTTC
>TRBV10-2|NA|TRBJ2-1|many
CASSASFEYNEQFF
TGCGCCAGCAGTGCGTCCTTTGAGTACAATGAGCAGTTCTTC
>TRBV6-5|NA|TRBJ1-3|many
CASSYSKSGNTIYF
TGTGCCAGCAGTTACTCTAAGTCTGGAAACACCATATATTTT
>TRBV6-4|NA|TRBJ1-1|NA
CASSERRDAIYTEAFF
TGTGCCAGCAGTGAAAGGCGGGACGCTATTTACACTGAAGCTTTCTTT
>TRBV7-8|NA|TRBJ1-4|NA
CASRAQIRAATNEKLFF
TGTGCCAGCAGGGCACAGATCCGGGCGGCAACTAATGAAAAACTGTTTTTT
>TRBV5-6|TRBD2|TRBJ2-7|many
CASSSGPGLAVYEQYF
TGTGCCAGCAGCTCGGGACCGGGACTAGCGGTCTACGAGCAGTACTTC
>TRBV5-1|NA|TRBJ2-7|NA
CASTPYGGQYEQYF
TGCGCCAGCACTCCCTATGGGGGCCAATACGAGCAGTACTTC
>TRBV6-5|NA|TRBJ2-7|NA
CASSSRTLRYYEQYF
TGTGCCAGCAGTTCCCGGACTCTACGCTATTACGAGCAGTACTTC
>TRBV25-1|TRBD1|TRBJ2-5|few
CASSAGQGKLETQYF
TGTGCCAGCAGTGCCGGACAGGGTAAACTAGAGACCCAGTACTTC